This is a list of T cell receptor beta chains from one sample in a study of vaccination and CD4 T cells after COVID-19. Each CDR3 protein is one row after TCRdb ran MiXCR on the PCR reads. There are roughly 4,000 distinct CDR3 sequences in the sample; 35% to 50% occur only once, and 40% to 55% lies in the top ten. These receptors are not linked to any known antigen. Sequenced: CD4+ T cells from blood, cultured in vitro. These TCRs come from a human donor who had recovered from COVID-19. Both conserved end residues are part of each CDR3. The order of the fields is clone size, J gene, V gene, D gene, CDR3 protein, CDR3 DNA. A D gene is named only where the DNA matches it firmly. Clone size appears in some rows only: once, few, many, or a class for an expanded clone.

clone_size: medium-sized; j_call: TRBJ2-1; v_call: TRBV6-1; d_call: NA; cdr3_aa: CASSRYNEQFF; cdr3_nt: TGTGCCAGCAGTCGATACAATGAGCAGTTCTTC
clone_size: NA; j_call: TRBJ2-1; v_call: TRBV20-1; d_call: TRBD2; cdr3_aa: CSATSPGLAGVYNEQFF; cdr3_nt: TGCAGTGCTACGAGCCCGGGACTAGCGGGAGTATACAATGAGCAGTTCTTC
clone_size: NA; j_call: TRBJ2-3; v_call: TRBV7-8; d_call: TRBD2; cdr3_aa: CASSPPSGDAGTQYF; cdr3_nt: TGTGCCAGCAGCCCGCCTAGCGGGGATGCAGGTACGCAGTATTTT
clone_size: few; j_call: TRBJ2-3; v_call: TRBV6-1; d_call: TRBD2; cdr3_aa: CASSDRGLAGKDTQYF; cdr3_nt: TGTGCCAGCAGTGACCGGGGACTAGCGGGGAAAGATACGCAGTATTTT
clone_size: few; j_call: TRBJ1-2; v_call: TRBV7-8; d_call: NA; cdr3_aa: CASSFTGSELGYTF; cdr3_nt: TGTGCCAGCAGCTTCACAGGGTCTGAGCTTGGCTACACCTTC
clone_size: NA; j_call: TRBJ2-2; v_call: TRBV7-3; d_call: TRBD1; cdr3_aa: CASSSGTGNTGELFF; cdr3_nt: TGTGCCAGCAGCTCAGGGACAGGAAACACCGGGGAGCTGTTTTTT
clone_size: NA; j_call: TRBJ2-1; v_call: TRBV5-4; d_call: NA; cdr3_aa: CASSPRLGNEQFF; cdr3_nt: TGTGCCAGCAGCCCTCGACTGGGCAATGAGCAGTTCTTC
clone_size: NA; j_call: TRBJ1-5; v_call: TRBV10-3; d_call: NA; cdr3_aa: CAIGSDSNQPQHF; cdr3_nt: TGTGCCATCGGCTCGGATAGCAATCAGCCCCAGCATTTT
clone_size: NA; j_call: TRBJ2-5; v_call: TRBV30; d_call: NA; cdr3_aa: CAWSLHGRRETQYF; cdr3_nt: TGTGCCTGGAGTTTACACGGGCGGAGAGAGACCCAGTACTTC
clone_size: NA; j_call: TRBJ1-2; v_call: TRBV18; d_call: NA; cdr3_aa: CASSPTGAPDGYTF; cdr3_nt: TGTGCCAGCTCACCCACCGGGGCCCCGGATGGCTACACCTTC
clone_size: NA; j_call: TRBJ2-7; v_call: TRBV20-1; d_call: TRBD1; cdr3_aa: CSARDQGGGNYEQYF; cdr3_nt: TGCAGTGCTAGAGATCAAGGGGGCGGAAACTACGAGCAGTACTTC
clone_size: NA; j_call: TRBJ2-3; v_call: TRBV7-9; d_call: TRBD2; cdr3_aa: CASSFVSFVPGLAGGRGTDTQYF; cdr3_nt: TGTGCCAGCAGCTTTGTTTCTTTCGTCCCGGGACTAGCGGGAGGGAGGGGCACAGATACGCAGTATTTT
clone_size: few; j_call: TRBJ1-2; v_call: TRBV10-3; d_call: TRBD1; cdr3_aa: CATLTGTVYTF; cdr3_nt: TGTGCCACCCTGACGGGGACAGTCTACACCTTC
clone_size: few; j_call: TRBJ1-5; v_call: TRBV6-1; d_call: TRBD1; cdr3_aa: CASRARTGGFSNQPQHF; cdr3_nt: TGTGCCAGCAGGGCTAGGACAGGGGGCTTTAGCAATCAGCCCCAGCATTTT
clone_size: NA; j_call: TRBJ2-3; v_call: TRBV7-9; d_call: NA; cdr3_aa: CACAWVGGDTQYF; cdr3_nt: TGTGCCTGTGCATGGGTGGGGGGAGATACGCAGTATTTT
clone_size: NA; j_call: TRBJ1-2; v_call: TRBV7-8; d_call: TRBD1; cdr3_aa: CASSSSSQGAGGYTF; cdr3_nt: TGTGCCAGCAGCTCATCGTCACAGGGGGCTGGGGGCTACACCTTC
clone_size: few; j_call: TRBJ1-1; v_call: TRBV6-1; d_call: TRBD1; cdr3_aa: CASTKGGASTEAFF; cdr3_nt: TGTGCCAGCACTAAAGGGGGCGCGTCCACTGAAGCTTTCTTT
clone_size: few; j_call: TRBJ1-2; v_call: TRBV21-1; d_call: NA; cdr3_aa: CASRQAMGTF; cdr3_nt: TGTGCCAGCAGACAGGCTATGGGAACCTTC
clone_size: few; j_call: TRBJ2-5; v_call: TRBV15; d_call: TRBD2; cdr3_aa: CATALRGSLETQYF; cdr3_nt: TGTGCCACGGCGCTTCGCGGGAGTTTAGAGACCCAGTACTTC
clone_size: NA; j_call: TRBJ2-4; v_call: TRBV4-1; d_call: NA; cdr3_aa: CASSQSMGFDKNIQYF; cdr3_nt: TGCGCCAGCAGCCAAAGCATGGGGTTCGACAAAAACATTCAGTACTTC
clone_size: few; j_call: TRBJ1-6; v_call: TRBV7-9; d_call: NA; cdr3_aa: CASSFPNSPLHF; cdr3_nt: TGTGCCAGCAGCTTTCCTAATTCACCCCTCCACTTT
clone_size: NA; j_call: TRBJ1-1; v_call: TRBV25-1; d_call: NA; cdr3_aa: CASSEKVTGPAEAFF; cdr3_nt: TGTGCCAGCAGTGAAAAGGTTACCGGTCCTGCTGAAGCTTTCTTT
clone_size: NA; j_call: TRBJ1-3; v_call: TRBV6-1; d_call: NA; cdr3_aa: CASRSPGSRGNTIYF; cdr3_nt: TGTGCCAGCAGGTCCCCGGGGAGTAGGGGAAACACCATATATTTT
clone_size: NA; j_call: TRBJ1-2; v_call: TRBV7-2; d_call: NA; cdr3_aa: CASSLVSGLNYGYTF; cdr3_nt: TGTGCCAGCAGCTTAGTTTCCGGACTTAACTATGGCTACACCTTC
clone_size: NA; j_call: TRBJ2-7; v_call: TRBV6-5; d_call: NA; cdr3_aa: CASSYSFVGTYEQYF; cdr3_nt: TGTGCCAGCAGTTACTCGTTTGTAGGAACCTACGAGCAGTACTTC
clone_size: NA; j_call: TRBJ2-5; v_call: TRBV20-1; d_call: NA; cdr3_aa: CSAPPFQLETQYF; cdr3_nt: TGCAGTGCGCCCCCGTTCCAGCTGGAGACCCAGTACTTC
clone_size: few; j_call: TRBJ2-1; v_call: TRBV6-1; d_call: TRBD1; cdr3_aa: CASSRQPQGEVEQFF; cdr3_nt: TGTGCCAGCAGCCGACAGCCACAGGGGGAGGTTGAGCAGTTCTTC
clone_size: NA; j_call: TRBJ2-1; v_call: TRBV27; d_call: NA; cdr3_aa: CASSIKQGSEQFF; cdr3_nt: TGTGCCAGCAGTATCAAACAGGGTTCTGAGCAGTTCTTC
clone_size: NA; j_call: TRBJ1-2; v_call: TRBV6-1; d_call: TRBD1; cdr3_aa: CASRLTGGSHYGYTF; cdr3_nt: TGTGCCAGCAGACTAACAGGGGGCAGTCACTATGGCTACACCTTC
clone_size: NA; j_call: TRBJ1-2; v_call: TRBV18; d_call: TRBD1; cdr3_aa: CASSRRQGSLAPDGYTF; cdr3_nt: TGTGCCAGCTCACGGAGACAGGGCTCCCTAGCTCCCGATGGCTACACCTTC
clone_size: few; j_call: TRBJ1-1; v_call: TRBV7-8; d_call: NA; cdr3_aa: CASSLVQTGEAFF; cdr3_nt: TGTGCCAGCAGCTTAGTACAGACAGGTGAAGCTTTCTTT
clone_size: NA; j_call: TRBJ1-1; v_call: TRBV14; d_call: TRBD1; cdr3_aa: CATSGQANTEAFF; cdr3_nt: TGTGCCACCTCGGGACAGGCAAACACTGAAGCTTTCTTT
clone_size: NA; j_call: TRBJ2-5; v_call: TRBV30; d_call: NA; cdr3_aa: CAWSVRMRETQYF; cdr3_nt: TGTGCCTGGAGTGTACGAATGAGGGAGACCCAGTACTTC
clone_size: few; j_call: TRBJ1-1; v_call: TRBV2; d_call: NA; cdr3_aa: CASSVIGAVEAFF; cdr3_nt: TGTGCCAGCAGTGTAATCGGGGCGGTTGAAGCTTTCTTT
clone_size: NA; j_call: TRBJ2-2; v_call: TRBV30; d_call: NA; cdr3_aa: CAWSVQGGAAGELFF; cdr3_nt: TGTGCCTGGAGTGTACAGGGGGGGGCCGCCGGGGAGCTGTTTTTT
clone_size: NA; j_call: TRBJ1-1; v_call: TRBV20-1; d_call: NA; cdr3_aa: CSAHTGLASLEAFF; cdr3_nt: TGCAGTGCTCATACAGGACTCGCTTCTCTTGAAGCTTTCTTT
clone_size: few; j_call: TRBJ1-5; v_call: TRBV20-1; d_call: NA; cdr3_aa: CSASGNNQPQHF; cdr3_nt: TGCAGTGCTAGCGGCAACAATCAGCCCCAGCATTTT
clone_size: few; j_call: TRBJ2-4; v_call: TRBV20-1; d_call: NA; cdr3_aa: CSATRPSGAKNIQYF; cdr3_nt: TGCAGTGCTACGCGACCTAGTGGGGCCAAAAACATTCAGTACTTC
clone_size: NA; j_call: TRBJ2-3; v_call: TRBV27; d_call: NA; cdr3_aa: CASRTYTGSDTQYF; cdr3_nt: TGTGCCAGCAGAACTTACACAGGGTCCGATACGCAGTATTTT
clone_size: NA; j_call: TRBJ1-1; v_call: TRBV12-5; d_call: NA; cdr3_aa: CASGQELGTEAFF; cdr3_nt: TGTGCTAGTGGTCAAGAGTTGGGCACTGAAGCTTTCTTT
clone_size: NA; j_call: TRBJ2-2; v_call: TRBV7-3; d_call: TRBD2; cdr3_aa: CASSPRGGRAANTGELFF; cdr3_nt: TGTGCCAGCAGCCCGAGGGGCGGGAGGGCCGCGAACACCGGGGAGCTGTTTTTT
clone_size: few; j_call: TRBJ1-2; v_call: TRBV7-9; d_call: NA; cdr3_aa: CASSLAGGRSNYGYTF; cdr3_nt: TGTGCCAGCAGCCTCGCTGGGGGGAGATCTAACTATGGCTACACCTTC
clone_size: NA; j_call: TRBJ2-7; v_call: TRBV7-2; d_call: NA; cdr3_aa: CASSLAPVISYEQYF; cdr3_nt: TGTGCCAGCAGCTTAGCGCCCGTAATCTCCTACGAGCAGTACTTC
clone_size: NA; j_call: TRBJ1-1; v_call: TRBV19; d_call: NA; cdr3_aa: CASSADRWTAEAFF; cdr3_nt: TGTGCCAGTAGTGCTGACAGGTGGACGGCTGAAGCTTTCTTT
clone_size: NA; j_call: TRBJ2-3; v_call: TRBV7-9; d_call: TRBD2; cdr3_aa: CASSLELAGTDTQYF; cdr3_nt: TGTGCCAGCAGCTTAGAGCTAGCGGGCACAGATACGCAGTATTTT